These T cell receptor beta chains were read from a single sample in a study of shared clonotypes between healthy human individuals. Clones were read by immunoSEQ multiplex PCR, and TCRdb kept only the in-frame ones, dropping some. This sample has roughly 2,500,000 clones; roughly 93% occur once, and the top ten carry more than 0.35%. Sequencing was done on a sample of naive CD4+ T cells from PBMCs. The receptor source for this set is a man younger than 35 in good health. Some clones in this sample may be carry-over from other donors' samples. Each CDR3 is given with its conserved first and last residue. A D gene is named only where the DNA matches it firmly. A row's size may be missing; if present it is once, few, many or a size class.

D gene	V gene	J gene	clone size	CDR3 protein	CDR3 DNA
NA	TRBV7-2	TRBJ1-2	NA	CASSPDSNYGYTF	TGTGCCAGCAGCCCAGACAGTAACTATGGCTACACCTTC
TRBD1	TRBV30	TRBJ2-7	NA	CAWSVVSGGQYF	TGTGCCTGGAGTGTGGTCTCAGGGGGGCAGTACTTC
TRBD2	TRBV10-3	TRBJ2-1	NA	CAISGQREINEQFF	TGTGCCATCAGTGGCCAGCGGGAGATCAATGAGCAGTTCTTC
NA	TRBV28	TRBJ2-7	NA	CASKGYGRFSRSYEQYF	TGTGCCAGTAAGGGATACGGACGGTTTTCGCGCTCCTACGAGCAGTACTTC
NA	TRBV4-2	TRBJ1-6	NA	CASSQEMSGAYNSPLHF	TGTGCCAGCAGCCAAGAGATGAGCGGGGCATATAATTCACCCCTCCACTTT
NA	TRBV18	TRBJ1-1	NA	CASSPQAAMNTEAFF	TGTGCCAGCTCACCGCAGGCAGCCATGAACACTGAAGCTTTCTTT
NA	TRBV28	TRBJ2-1	NA	CASSLYSGYEQFF	TGTGCCAGCAGTTTATACAGTGGTTATGAGCAGTTCTTC
NA	TRBV9	TRBJ1-4	NA	CASSGAGGQGEKLFF	TGTGCCAGCAGCGGGGCTGGGGGGCAGGGGGAAAAACTGTTTTTT
TRBD2	TRBV29-1	TRBJ2-1	NA	CSVGGLAGRGLNNEQFF	TGCAGCGTTGGCGGACTAGCGGGAAGGGGGCTCAACAATGAGCAGTTCTTC
NA	TRBV29-1	TRBJ2-5	NA	CSVKNIQETQYF	TGCAGCGTTAAGAACATCCAAGAGACCCAGTACTTC
NA	TRBV5-4	TRBJ1-5	NA	CASSLRGSNQPQHF	TGTGCCAGCAGCTTGCGAGGGAGCAATCAGCCCCAGCATTTT
NA	TRBV27	TRBJ1-1	NA	CASRRARGDTEAFF	TGTGCCAGCAGACGGGCCCGAGGGGACACTGAAGCTTTCTTT
NA	TRBV15	TRBJ2-1	NA	CATSRDGEQFF	TGTGCCACCAGCAGGGATGGTGAGCAGTTCTTC
TRBD1	TRBV30	TRBJ2-3	NA	CAWNRGLTDTQYF	TGTGCCTGGAACAGGGGCTTGACAGATACGCAGTATTTT
NA	TRBV2	TRBJ1-4	few	CASRGTNEKLFF	TGTGCCAGCAGGGGGACAAATGAAAAACTGTTTTTT
NA	TRBV9	TRBJ2-5	NA	CASSPRQYAETQYF	TGTGCCAGCAGCCCGAGACAGTACGCAGAGACCCAGTACTTC
TRBD1	TRBV7-7	TRBJ2-1	NA	CASSLSVGTGITNEQFF	TGTGCCAGCAGCTTATCAGTCGGGACAGGGATTACCAATGAGCAGTTCTTC
NA	TRBV5-4	TRBJ1-4	NA	CASSLMGIGGGKLFF	TGTGCCAGCAGCTTGATGGGTATTGGAGGAGGGAAACTGTTTTTT
NA	TRBV7-2	TRBJ1-1	NA	CASSHSGWDTEAFF	TGTGCCAGCAGCCACTCAGGGTGGGACACTGAAGCTTTCTTT
TRBD2	TRBV10-3	TRBJ2-2	NA	CAISESGLAGAGELFF	TGTGCCATCAGTGAGTCGGGGCTAGCGGGAGCCGGGGAGCTGTTTTTT
NA	TRBV5-1	TRBJ2-6	NA	CASSLGVSSSGANVLTF	TGCGCCAGCAGCTTGGGGGTCTCCAGCTCTGGGGCCAACGTCCTGACTTTC
NA	TRBV15	TRBJ2-3	NA	CATSTQGGTDTQYF	TGTGCCACCAGCACACAAGGAGGAACAGATACGCAGTATTTT
TRBD2	TRBV15	TRBJ2-7	NA	CATSGGLAGTYEQYF	TGTGCCACCAGCGGTGGGCTAGCGGGAACCTACGAGCAGTACTTC
TRBD1	TRBV27	TRBJ2-2	NA	CASSPPGQGTGELFF	TGTGCCAGCAGTCCACCGGGACAGGGCACCGGGGAGCTGTTTTTT
TRBD1	TRBV2	TRBJ1-1	NA	CASRRGQGYTEAFF	TGTGCCAGCAGGCGGGGACAGGGATACACTGAAGCTTTCTTT
TRBD2	TRBV5-6	TRBJ2-3	NA	CASSQIGLAGSVLADTQYF	TGTGCCAGCAGCCAAATTGGACTAGCGGGATCGGTGTTGGCAGATACGCAGTATTTT
TRBD2	TRBV5-1	TRBJ2-3	NA	CASSLGTSPDTQYF	TGCGCCAGCAGCTTGGGGACTAGCCCGGATACGCAGTATTTT
TRBD1	TRBV19	TRBJ1-5	NA	CASSRSGQGNQPQHF	TGTGCCAGTAGTCGGTCTGGACAGGGCAATCAGCCCCAGCATTTT
NA	TRBV7-3	TRBJ2-1	NA	CASSYGPPGNNEQFF	TGTGCCAGCAGCTATGGCCCACCTGGAAACAATGAGCAGTTCTTC
NA	TRBV11-2	TRBJ2-5	once	CASSPTRGQETQYF	TGTGCCAGCAGCCCCACGAGGGGGCAAGAGACCCAGTACTTC
TRBD1	TRBV28	TRBJ2-4	NA	CASSTGGNIQYF	TGTGCCAGCAGCACAGGGGGAAACATTCAGTACTTC
NA	TRBV27	TRBJ2-7	NA	CASSSQGGHEQYF	TGTGCCAGCAGTTCGCAGGGGGGGCACGAGCAGTACTTC
TRBD2	TRBV28	TRBJ2-2	NA	CASSLLAGGVGELFF	TGTGCCAGCAGTTTACTAGCGGGAGGGGTCGGGGAGCTGTTTTTT
TRBD2	TRBV15	TRBJ2-3	NA	CATSPPAGATDTQYF	TGTGCCACCTCCCCTCCGGCGGGAGCCACAGATACGCAGTATTTT
NA	TRBV11-2	TRBJ2-5	NA	CASSLVGTRGIRETQYF	TGTGCCAGCAGCTTAGTGGGAACAAGGGGGATCAGAGAGACCCAGTACTTC
NA	TRBV4-1	TRBJ1-1	NA	CASTRKGVTEAEAFF	TGCGCCAGCACCAGAAAAGGGGTGACGGAGGCTGAAGCTTTCTTT
NA	TRBV5-6	TRBJ2-6	NA	CASSFRLRGPGANVLTF	TGTGCCAGCAGTTTCCGGTTGAGGGGCCCCGGGGCCAACGTCCTGACTTTC
NA	TRBV7-2	TRBJ2-2	NA	CASSLAPGQTNTGELFF	TGTGCCAGCAGCTTAGCTCCGGGACAAACGAACACCGGGGAGCTGTTTTTT
TRBD1	TRBV29-1	TRBJ1-2	NA	CSVEDRVGGYTF	TGCAGCGTTGAGGACAGGGTGGGCGGCTACACCTTC
NA	TRBV2	TRBJ2-2	once	CASSVNGVNTGELFF	TGTGCCAGCAGTGTGAACGGGGTGAACACCGGGGAGCTGTTTTTT
TRBD1	TRBV7-6	TRBJ1-2	NA	CASSPGQGGGYTF	TGTGCCAGCAGCCCGGGACAGGGGGGCGGCTACACCTTC
TRBD1	TRBV18	TRBJ1-2	NA	CASSPLDRGPYGYTF	TGTGCCAGCTCACCTCTTGACAGGGGGCCCTATGGCTACACCTTC
NA	TRBV6-6	TRBJ1-4	few	CASSYVGAREKLFF	TGTGCCAGCAGTTATGTGGGGGCTAGGGAAAAACTGTTTTTT
TRBD2	TRBV11-2	TRBJ2-7	NA	CASSLRTSGRSYEQYF	TGTGCCAGCAGCCTGAGGACTAGCGGGCGTTCCTACGAGCAGTACTTC
NA	TRBV5-6	TRBJ2-3	NA	CASSLSGRTDTQYF	TGTGCCAGCAGCTTGTCTGGCCGCACAGATACGCAGTATTTT
TRBD1	TRBV5-1	TRBJ2-5	NA	CASSTRQGPETQYF	TGCGCCAGCAGCACCAGACAGGGCCCAGAGACCCAGTACTTC
TRBD2	TRBV28	TRBJ2-7	NA	CASSSPSGSPYEQYF	TGTGCCAGCAGTTCCCCTAGCGGGAGCCCCTACGAGCAGTACTTC
NA	TRBV18	TRBJ2-5	NA	CASSPPSQGRETQYF	TGTGCCAGCTCACCCCCCAGCCAGGGAAGAGAGACCCAGTACTTC
TRBD1	TRBV5-1	TRBJ2-7	NA	CASSLENRGPYEQYF	TGCGCCAGCAGCTTGGAAAACAGGGGACCTTACGAGCAGTACTTC
NA	TRBV15	TRBJ2-7	NA	CATSQRGFYEQYF	TGTGCCACCAGTCAGAGAGGGTTCTACGAGCAGTACTTC
NA	TRBV25-1	TRBJ1-5	NA	CASSEYENLARTNQPQHF	TGTGCCAGCAGTGAATACGAGAATCTAGCCAGGACTAATCAGCCCCAGCATTTT
TRBD1	TRBV5-1	TRBJ1-4	NA	CASSLGAGGTEKLFF	TGCGCCAGCAGCCTGGGGGCAGGGGGCACCGAAAAACTGTTTTTT
NA	TRBV7-9	TRBJ2-2	NA	CASRYTGHLTGELFF	TGTGCCAGCAGATATACGGGACACCTCACCGGGGAGCTGTTTTTT
NA	TRBV19	TRBJ2-7	NA	CASSGYREGVYEQYF	TGTGCCAGTAGCGGATACAGGGAAGGGGTCTACGAGCAGTACTTC
TRBD1	TRBV27	TRBJ1-2	NA	CASSPPGQGAAGYTF	TGTGCCAGCAGTCCGCCCGGACAGGGGGCGGCTGGCTACACCTTC
NA	TRBV5-1	TRBJ2-1	NA	CASTFGIPGVNEQFF	TGCGCCAGCACATTCGGCATACCGGGGGTCAATGAGCAGTTCTTC
TRBD2	TRBV11-3	TRBJ2-1	few	CASSLGGSSYNEQFF	TGTGCCAGCAGCTTAGGCGGGAGCTCCTACAATGAGCAGTTCTTC
TRBD2	TRBV7-3	TRBJ2-5	NA	CASSQTSAQETQYF	TGTGCCAGCAGCCAAACTAGCGCCCAAGAGACCCAGTACTTC